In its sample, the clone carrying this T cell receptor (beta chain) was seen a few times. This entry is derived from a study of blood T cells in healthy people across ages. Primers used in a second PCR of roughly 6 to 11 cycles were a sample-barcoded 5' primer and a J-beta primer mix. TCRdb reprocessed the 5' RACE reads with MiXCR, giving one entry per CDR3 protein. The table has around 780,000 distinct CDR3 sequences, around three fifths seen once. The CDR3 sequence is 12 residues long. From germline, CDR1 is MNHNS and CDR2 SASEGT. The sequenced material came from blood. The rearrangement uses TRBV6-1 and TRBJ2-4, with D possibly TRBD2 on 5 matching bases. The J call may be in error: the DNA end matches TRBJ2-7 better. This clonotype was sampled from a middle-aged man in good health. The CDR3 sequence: CASSGGYYEQYF. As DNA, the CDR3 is TGTGCCAGCAGTGGCGGGTACTACGAGCAGTACTTC.